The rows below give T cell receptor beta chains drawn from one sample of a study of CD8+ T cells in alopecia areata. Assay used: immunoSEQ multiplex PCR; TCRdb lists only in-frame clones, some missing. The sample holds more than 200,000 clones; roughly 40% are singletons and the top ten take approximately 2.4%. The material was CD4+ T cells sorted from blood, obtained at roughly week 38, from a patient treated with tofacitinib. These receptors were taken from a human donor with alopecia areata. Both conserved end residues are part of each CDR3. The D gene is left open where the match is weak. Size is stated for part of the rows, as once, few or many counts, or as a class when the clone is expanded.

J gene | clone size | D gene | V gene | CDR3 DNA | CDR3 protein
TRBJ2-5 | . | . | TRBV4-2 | TGTGCCAGCAGCCATCCGGGGGTACAGTACTTC | CASSHPGVQYF
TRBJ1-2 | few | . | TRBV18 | TGTGCCAGCTCACCACCGACAACCCCTGAGGGCTATGGCTACACCTTC | CASSPPTTPEGYGYTF
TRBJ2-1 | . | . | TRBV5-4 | TGTGCCAGCAGCTTCGAACCCTTAGGGGCCTACAATGAGCAGTTCTTC | CASSFEPLGAYNEQFF
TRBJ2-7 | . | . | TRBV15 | TGTGCCACCAGCAGAGGTAGGGCAGGGCTGCATCGGGAGCAGTACTTC | CATSRGRAGLHREQYF
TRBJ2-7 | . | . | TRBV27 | TGTGCCAGCAGTTCCACAGGGCTAGATTACGAGCAGTACTTC | CASSSTGLDYEQYF
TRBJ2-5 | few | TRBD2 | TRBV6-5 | TGTGCCAGCAGTTCCCACACTAGCGGGAGTCAAGAGACCCAGTACTTC | CASSSHTSGSQETQYF
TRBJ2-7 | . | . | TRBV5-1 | TGCGCCAGCAGCCCTACAACGAACCGCTACGAGCAGTACTTC | CASSPTTNRYEQYF
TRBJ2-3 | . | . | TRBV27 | TGTGCCAGCAGCATCAACCCCCCAGATACGCAGTATTTT | CASSINPPDTQYF
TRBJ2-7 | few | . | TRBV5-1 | TGCGCCAGCAGCTTGGGGATAGGGGGCTCCTACGAGCAGTACTTC | CASSLGIGGSYEQYF
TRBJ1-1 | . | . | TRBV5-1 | TGCGCCAGCAGCTTCGGGGCGCAGGGTGAAGCTTTCTTT | CASSFGAQGEAFF
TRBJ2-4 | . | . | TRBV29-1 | TGCAGCGTTTCTTTTGGTGTCGCGGGAAAAGAAAACATTCAGTACTTC | CSVSFGVAGKENIQYF
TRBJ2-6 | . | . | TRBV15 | TGTGCCACCAGCAGAAAACAGGGAGCTGGGGCCAACGTCCTGACTTTC | CATSRKQGAGANVLTF
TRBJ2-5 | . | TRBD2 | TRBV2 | TGTGCCAGCAGTGAAGGGACTAGCGGGAGGGCTAAGACCCAGTACTTC | CASSEGTSGRAKTQYF
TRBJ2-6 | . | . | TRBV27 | TGTGCCAGCAAAACATCTGGGGCCAACGTCCTGACTTTC | CASKTSGANVLTF
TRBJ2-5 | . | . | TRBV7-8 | TGTGCCAGCAGCGCGAGACAGAAAGAGACCCAGTACTTC | CASSARQKETQYF